This T cell receptor beta chain was retrieved from a study of cytomegalovirus exposure and HLA in healthy donors. V was clipped by 7 bases and J by 4 bases; unmatched bases: 9. The CDR3 loop spans 14 amino acids. Germline assignment: CDR1 MNHEY and CDR2 SVGAGI. Researchers ran the PCR with 60 Vbeta and 13 Jbeta primers. Clones were sequenced by immunoSEQ multiplex PCR, and TCRdb holds only the in-frame ones, with some missing. The sample yields about 130,000 clones, 70% to 80% seen once. This TCR was recovered from a man in his forties in good health and CMV-seropositive. Sequencing was done on a sample of PBMCs. This rearrangement joins TRBV6-5 to TRBJ1-1, with TRBD1 matching over 7 bases. The CDR3 here is CASIETGSATEAFF. The CDR3 DNA is TGTGCCAGCATCGAGACAGGGTCCGCCACTGAAGCTTTCTTT.